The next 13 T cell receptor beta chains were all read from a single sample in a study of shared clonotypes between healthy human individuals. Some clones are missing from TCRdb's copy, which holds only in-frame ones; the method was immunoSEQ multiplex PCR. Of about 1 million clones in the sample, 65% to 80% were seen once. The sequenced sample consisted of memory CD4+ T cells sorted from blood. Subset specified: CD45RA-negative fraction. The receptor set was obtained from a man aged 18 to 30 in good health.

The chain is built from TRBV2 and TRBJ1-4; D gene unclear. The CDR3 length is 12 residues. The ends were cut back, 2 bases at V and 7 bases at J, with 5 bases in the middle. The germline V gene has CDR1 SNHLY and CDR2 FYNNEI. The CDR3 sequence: CASSEILEKLFF. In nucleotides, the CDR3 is TGTGCCAGCAGTGAAATCCTTGAAAAACTGTTTTTT.

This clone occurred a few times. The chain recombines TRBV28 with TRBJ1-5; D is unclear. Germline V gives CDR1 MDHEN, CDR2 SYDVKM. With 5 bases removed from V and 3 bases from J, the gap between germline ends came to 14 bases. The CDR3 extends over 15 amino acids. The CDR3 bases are TGTGCCAGCAGTCCGCACCAGTCAAACAATCAGCCCCAGCATTTT. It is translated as CASSPHQSNNQPQHF.

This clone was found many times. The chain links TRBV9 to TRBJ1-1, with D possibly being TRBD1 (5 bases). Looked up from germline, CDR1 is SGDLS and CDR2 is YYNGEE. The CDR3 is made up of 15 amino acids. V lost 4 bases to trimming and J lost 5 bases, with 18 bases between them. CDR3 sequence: CASSPPGLQKTEAFF. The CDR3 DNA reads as TGTGCCAGCAGCCCCCCGGGACTGCAAAAGACTGAAGCTTTCTTT.

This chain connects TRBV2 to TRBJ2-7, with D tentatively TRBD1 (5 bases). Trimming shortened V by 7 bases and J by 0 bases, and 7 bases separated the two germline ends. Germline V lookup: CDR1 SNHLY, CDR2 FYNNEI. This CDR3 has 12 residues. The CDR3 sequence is CASTGPSYEQYF. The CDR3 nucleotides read TGTGCCAGCACAGGGCCCTCCTACGAGCAGTACTTC.

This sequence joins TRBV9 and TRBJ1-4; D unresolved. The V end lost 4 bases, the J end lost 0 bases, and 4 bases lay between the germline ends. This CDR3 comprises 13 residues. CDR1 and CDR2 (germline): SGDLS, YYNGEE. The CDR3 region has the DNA TGTGCCAGCAGCTCACCAACTAATGAAAAACTGTTTTTT. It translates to CASSSPTNEKLFF. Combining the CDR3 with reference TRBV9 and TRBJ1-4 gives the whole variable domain DSGVTQTPKHLITATGQRVTLRCSPRSGDLSVYWYQQSLDQGLQFLIQYYNGEERAKGNILERFSAQQFPDLHSELNLSSLELGDSALYFCASSSPTNEKLFFGSGTQLSVL.

CDR3 sequence reads: CASSQGQTSGIQETQYF. The CDR3 DNA sequence: TGCGCCAGCAGCCAAGGACAGACGAGCGGCATACAAGAGACCCAGTACTTC. V is TRBV4-3 and J is TRBJ2-5; perhaps D is TRBD1 or TRBD2 (5 bases each). The CDR3 consists of 17 residues. Looked up from germline, CDR1 is LGHNA and CDR2 is YSLEER. Trimming pared 1 base from V and 2 bases from J, leaving 17 bases between.

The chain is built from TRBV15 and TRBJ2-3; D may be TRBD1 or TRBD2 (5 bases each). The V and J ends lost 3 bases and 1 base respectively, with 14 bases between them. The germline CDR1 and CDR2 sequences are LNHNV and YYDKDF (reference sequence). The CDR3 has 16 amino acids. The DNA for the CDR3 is TGTGCCACCAGCAGCGGGATGGGGGATCGCACAGATACGCAGTATTTT. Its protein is CATSSGMGDRTDTQYF.

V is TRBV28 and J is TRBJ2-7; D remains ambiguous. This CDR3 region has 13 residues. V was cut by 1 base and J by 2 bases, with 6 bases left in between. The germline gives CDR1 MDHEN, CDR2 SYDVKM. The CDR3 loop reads CASSLLGAYEQYF. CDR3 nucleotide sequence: TGTGCCAGCAGTTTATTAGGAGCCTACGAGCAGTACTTC. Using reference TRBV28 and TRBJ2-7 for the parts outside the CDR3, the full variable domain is DVKVTQSSRYLVKRTGEKVFLECVQDMDHENMFWYRQDPGLGLRLIYFSYDVKMKEKGDIPEGYSVSREKKERFSLILESASTNQTSMYLCASSLLGAYEQYFGPGTRLTVT.

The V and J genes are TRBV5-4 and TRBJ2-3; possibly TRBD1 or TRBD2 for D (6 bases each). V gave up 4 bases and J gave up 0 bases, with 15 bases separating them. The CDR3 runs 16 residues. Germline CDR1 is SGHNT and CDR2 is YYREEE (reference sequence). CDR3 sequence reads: CASSNRARGSTDTQYF. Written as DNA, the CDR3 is TGTGCCAGCAGCAACAGGGCCCGGGGGAGCACAGATACGCAGTATTTT.

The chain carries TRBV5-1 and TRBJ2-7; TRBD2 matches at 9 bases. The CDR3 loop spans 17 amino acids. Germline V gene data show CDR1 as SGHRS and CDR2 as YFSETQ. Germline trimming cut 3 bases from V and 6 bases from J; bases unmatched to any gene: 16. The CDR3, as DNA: TGCGCCAGCAGCTCTTTCCTAGCGGGACCCGGGGGGGGCGAGCAGTACTTC. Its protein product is CASSSFLAGPGGGEQYF.

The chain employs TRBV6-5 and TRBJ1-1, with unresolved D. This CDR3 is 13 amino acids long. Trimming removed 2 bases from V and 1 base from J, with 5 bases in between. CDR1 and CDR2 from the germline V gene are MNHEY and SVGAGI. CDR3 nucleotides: TGTGCCAGCAGTTACACCCGGAACACTGAAGCTTTCTTT. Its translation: CASSYTRNTEAFF.

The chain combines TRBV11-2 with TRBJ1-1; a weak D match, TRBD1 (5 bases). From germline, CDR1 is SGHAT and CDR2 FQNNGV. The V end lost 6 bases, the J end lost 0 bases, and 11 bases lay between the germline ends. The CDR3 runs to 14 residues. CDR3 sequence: CASRSTDLNTEAFF. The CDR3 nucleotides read TGTGCCAGCAGGTCGACAGACCTGAACACTGAAGCTTTCTTT.

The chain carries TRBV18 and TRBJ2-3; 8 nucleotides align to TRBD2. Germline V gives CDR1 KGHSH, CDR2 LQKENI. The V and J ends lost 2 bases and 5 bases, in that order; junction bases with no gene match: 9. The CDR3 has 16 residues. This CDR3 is CASSPLGGGSRDTQYF. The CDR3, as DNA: TGTGCCAGCTCACCATTAGGCGGGGGGTCTCGAGATACGCAGTATTTT.